The 25 T cell receptor beta chains below come from one sample, sequenced in a study of cytomegalovirus exposure and HLA in healthy donors. Generated by immunoSEQ multiplex PCR, the TCRdb table keeps only in-frame clones and is missing some. The profile shows some 80,000 clones, approximately 96% of them singletons. Sample: PBMCs. These receptors were obtained from a woman aged 18-29 years in good health and CMV-seronegative.

The gene calls are TRBV28 and TRBJ2-1, with 7 bases lining up with TRBD2. This CDR3 contains 15 residues. J gave up 8 bases and V 2 bases, and 9 bases lay outside the gene matches. CDR1 and CDR2 (germline): MDHEN, SYDVKM. The CDR3 spells CASSLAGANGDEQFF. As DNA, the CDR3 is TGTGCCAGCAGTTTAGCGGGAGCCAACGGCGATGAGCAGTTCTTC.

This chain connects TRBV20-1 to TRBJ2-3; TRBD2 is a possible D gene (5 bases). This CDR3 is built from 10 residues. Trimming cost V 5 bases and J 12 bases, with 12 bases left between them. CDR1 is DFQATT, CDR2 SNEGSKA, per germline (reference sequence). The DNA of the CDR3 is TGCAGTGCTGGGCCGGGATCCCAGTATTTT. This gives the protein CSAGPGSQYF.

V usage is TRBV27 and J usage is TRBJ1-1; 9 bases align to TRBD1. Germline V gives CDR1 MNHEY, CDR2 SMNVEV (reference sequence). The V gene end was trimmed by 9 bases and the J gene end by 2 bases; junction bases not matched to a gene: 10. The CDR3 covers 15 residues. CDR3 loop: CARGDRGSINTEAFF. CDR3 in DNA: TGTGCCAGGGGTGACAGGGGGTCCATTAACACTGAAGCTTTCTTT.

The V and J genes are TRBV9 and TRBJ1-2; TRBD1 might be the D (6 bases). V was clipped by 6 bases and J by 7 bases, with 16 bases between them. The CDR3 extends over 13 amino acids. Germline loops: CDR1 SGDLS, CDR2 YYNGEE. For the CDR3, the DNA is TGTGCCAGCATGCGAAACACCAGGGGTGGCTACACCTTC. Its translation: CASMRNTRGGYTF.

J is TRBJ1-5 and V is TRBV28, with 7 bases lining up with TRBD1. The CDR3 extends over 14 amino acids. Germline CDR1 reads MDHEN; CDR2 reads SYDVKM. The V and J ends lost 6 bases and 3 bases, in that order; junction bases with no gene match: 5. CDR3 in amino acids: CASSVQGYNQPQHF. CDR3 nucleotides: TGTGCCAGCAGCGTACAGGGGTACAATCAGCCCCAGCATTTT. The full variable domain, with the rest looked up from reference TRBV28 and TRBJ1-5, is DVKVTQSSRYLVKRTGEKVFLECVQDMDHENMFWYRQDPGLGLRLIYFSYDVKMKEKGDIPEGYSVSREKKERFSLILESASTNQTSMYLCASSVQGYNQPQHFGDGTRLSIL.

V gene TRBV5-4 combines with J gene TRBJ1-3; D gene unclear. Per germline, CDR1 SGHNT and CDR2 YYREEE (reference sequence). V lost 0 bases to trimming and J lost 3 bases, with 10 bases between them. The CDR3 is made up of 15 amino acids. The CDR3 DNA follows: TGTGCCAGCAGCTTGGGAGGTTATATTGGAAACACCATATATTTT. Residues: CASSLGGYIGNTIYF. Combining the CDR3 with reference TRBV5-4 and TRBJ1-3 gives the whole variable domain ETGVTQSPTHLIKTRGQQVTLRCSSQSGHNTVSWYQQALGQGPQFIFQYYREEENGRGNFPPRFSGLQFPNYSSELNVNALELDDSALYLCASSLGGYIGNTIYFGEGSWLTVV.

V is TRBV27 and J is TRBJ2-2, with unresolved D. The CDR3 consists of 12 residues. Trimming stripped 1 base from V and 7 bases from J, with 4 bases between. In germline, CDR1 is MNHEY, CDR2 SMNVEV (reference sequence). The CDR3 reads CASSLYYGELFF. Written as DNA, the CDR3 is TGTGCCAGCAGTTTATATTACGGGGAGCTGTTTTTT.

This chain connects TRBV20-1 to TRBJ1-1; weak D call: TRBD1 (6 bases). The V gene's germline CDR1 is DFQATT and CDR2 SNEGSKA (reference sequence). Trimming shortened V by 6 bases and J by 9 bases, and 11 bases separated the two germline ends. This CDR3 has 10 residues. The CDR3 protein is CSARDTKAFF. CDR3 in DNA: TGCAGTGCCCGGGACACAAAAGCTTTCTTT.

This clone showed up just once. This sequence joins TRBV6-5 and TRBJ2-5; D is ambiguous. From germline, CDR1 is MNHEY and CDR2 SVGAGI. V dropped 6 bases and J dropped 5 bases, with 19 bases sitting between them. This CDR3 spans 15 amino acids. The CDR3 DNA reads TGTGCCAGCAGCTTTACTACGCTTATACGGGAGACCCAGTACTTC. Residues: CASSFTTLIRETQYF.

V is TRBV5-1 and J is TRBJ2-7; 9 nucleotides agree with TRBD2. Germline V gene lookup returns CDR1 SGHRS and CDR2 YFSETQ. V shed 4 bases, J shed 4 bases, and the junction held 6 bases outside the gene matches. The CDR3 loop spans 14 amino acids. Here the CDR3 reads CASSLAGLLYEQYF. Here the CDR3 DNA reads TGCGCCAGCAGCCTAGCGGGACTATTGTACGAGCAGTACTTC.

The rearrangement joins TRBV15 to TRBJ1-5; 7 bases fit TRBD1. CDR1 is LNHNV and CDR2 is YYDKDF in the germline V gene (reference sequence). V lost 0 bases and J lost 0; bases outside the gene matches: 8. This CDR3 has 18 amino acids. This CDR3 reads CATSRDPPTGYSNQPQHF. CDR3 nucleotides: TGTGCCACCAGCAGAGATCCCCCGACAGGGTATAGCAATCAGCCCCAGCATTTT. The whole variable domain, remainder taken from reference TRBV15 and TRBJ1-5, is DAMVIQNPRYQVTQFGKPVTLSCSQTLNHNVMYWYQQKSSQAPKLLFHYYDKDFNNEADTPDNFQSRRPNTSFCFLDIRSPGLGDTAMYLCATSRDPPTGYSNQPQHFGDGTRLSIL.

The chain joins TRBV13 to TRBJ1-1; 9 nucleotides match TRBD1. The length of the CDR3 is 14 residues. CDR1 is PRHDT and CDR2 is FYEKMQ in the germline V gene (reference sequence). The ends lost 8 bases at V and 11 bases at J; junction bases unmatched: 15. CDR3 protein: CASRLRVGQGTAFF. CDR3 coding DNA: TGTGCCAGCCGACTTAGAGTTGGACAGGGGACCGCTTTCTTT.

The rearrangement uses TRBV10-3 and TRBJ1-6; 8 nucleotides line up with TRBD1. The CDR3 consists of 17 residues. V shed 2 bases and J 10 bases; nucleotides not matched to a gene: 13. CDR1 ENHRY and CDR2 SYGVKD come from the germline V gene. This chain's CDR3 is CAISELRTGTGGSPLHF. CDR3 nucleotides: TGTGCCATCAGTGAGCTTAGAACCGGGACAGGAGGGTCACCCCTCCACTTT.

The rearrangement links TRBV10-3 to TRBJ2-7; 10 nucleotides match TRBD2. There are 13 residues in the CDR3. Germline CDR1 is ENHRY and CDR2 is SYGVKD. Losses at the gene ends were 5 bases for V and 2 bases for J; bases not matched to a gene: 0. For the CDR3, the DNA is TGTGCCATCAGTAGCGGGAGGGCCTACGAGCAGTACTTC. Its protein is CAISSGRAYEQYF.

The rearrangement links TRBV14 to TRBJ1-1, with 8 bases matching TRBD1. Germline values: CDR1 SGHDN, CDR2 FVKESK. The CDR3 is made up of 19 amino acids. The junction had 25 bases not matched to a gene; V was cut back by 3 bases and J by 10 bases. Here the CDR3 DNA reads TGTGCCAGCAGCCACTTTGCGGGACAGGTTAGGATGGGGACTCCACGAGCTTTCTTT. Translated: CASSHFAGQVRMGTPRAFF. Variable domain in full (rest from reference TRBV14 and TRBJ1-1): EAGVTQFPSHSVIEKGQTVTLRCDPISGHDNLYWYRRVMGKEIKFLLHFVKESKQDESGMPNNRFLAERTGGTYSTLKVQPAELEDSGVYFCASSHFAGQVRMGTPRAFFGQGTRLTVV.

V gene TRBV7-6 combines with J gene TRBJ2-3; TRBD2 might be the D (6 bases). Germline V CDR1 and CDR2: SGHVS, FNYEAQ. The germline V and J ends were trimmed by 5 bases and 0 bases, with 9 bases remaining between them. This CDR3 spans 14 amino acids. CDR3 sequence reads: CASSPRGSTDTQYF. In DNA form, the CDR3 reads TGTGCCAGCAGCCCTCGGGGGAGCACAGATACGCAGTATTTT.

The rearrangement joins TRBV9 to TRBJ2-7; possible D gene TRBD1, 6 bases. Trimming pared 0 bases from V and 3 bases from J, leaving 13 bases between. There are 15 residues in the CDR3. Germline V CDR1 and CDR2: SGDLS, YYNGEE. CDR3 in amino acids: CASSVGRTASYEQYF. The CDR3 DNA is TGTGCCAGCAGCGTAGGTAGGACAGCAAGCTACGAGCAGTACTTC.

V gene TRBV2 combines with J gene TRBJ2-1; 7 bases fit TRBD2. Germline CDR1 is SNHLY and CDR2 is FYNNEI. J lost 6 bases, V lost 6 bases, and 35 bases had no gene match. The CDR3 sequence is 23 residues long. For the CDR3, the DNA is TGTGCCAGCAGGAAGGGCCTGCGGGAGACCGGAGTATGGGTCCTTCAGTTCCCCAATGAGCAGTTCTTC. As protein: CASRKGLRETGVWVLQFPNEQFF.

This clone was found once. The chain couples TRBV4-1 to TRBJ2-7; maybe TRBD2 (7 bases). The CDR3 is made up of 15 amino acids. Trimming stripped 0 bases from V and 2 bases from J, with 11 bases between. Germline V gives CDR1 MGHRA, CDR2 YSYEKL. The CDR3 DNA reads as TGCGCCAGCAGCCAAGATGGGAGGGGGGCCTACGAGCAGTACTTC. It specifies CASSQDGRGAYEQYF.

V and J are TRBV11-2 and TRBJ1-6; the D is unclear. In germline, CDR1 is SGHAT, CDR2 FQNNGV. V was pared by 2 bases and J by 0 bases, with 14 bases between. The CDR3 consists of 18 residues. The CDR3 region is CASSLQAGSLSYNSPLHF. Written as DNA, the CDR3 is TGTGCCAGCAGCTTACAAGCAGGTTCCCTCTCCTATAATTCACCCCTCCACTTT.

The chain combines TRBV5-1 with TRBJ1-1; D is unresolved. The CDR3 has 14 residues. V was cut by 2 bases and J by 4 bases, with 12 bases left in between. Germline V gene lookup returns CDR1 SGHRS and CDR2 YFSETQ. As DNA, the CDR3 is TGCGCCAGCAGCTTTGGGCAAGAGAGCACTGAAGCTTTCTTT. Amino acids: CASSFGQESTEAFF.

V gene TRBV18 combines with J gene TRBJ2-5; 8 bases are a match to TRBD1. With V trimmed by 5 bases and J by 1 base, 12 bases remained unmatched. The CDR3 totals 17 residues. Germline loops: CDR1 KGHSH, CDR2 LQKENI. The CDR3 nucleotides are TGTGCCAGCTCAACCGGGACAGGAGCAGGCAGCCAAGAGACCCAGTACTTC. Its protein is CASSTGTGAGSQETQYF. Full variable domain (outside the CDR3, taken from reference TRBV18 and TRBJ2-5): NAGVMQNPRHLVRRRGQEARLRCSPMKGHSHVYWYRQLPEEGLKFMVYLQKENIIDESGMPKERFSAEFPKEGPSILRIQQVVRGDSAAYFCASSTGTGAGSQETQYFGPGTRLLVL.

This rearrangement joins TRBV19 to TRBJ2-7; 9 bases are a match to TRBD2. CDR1 is LNHDA and CDR2 is SQIVND in the germline V gene (reference sequence). Trimming took 1 base from V and 4 from J; bases not matched to a gene: 5. The CDR3 spans 15 residues. CDR3 bases: TGTGCCAGTAGTATAGGAAGCGGGAGGATTTACGAGCAGTACTTC. Translation gives CASSIGSGRIYEQYF.

The chain uses TRBV19 and TRBJ2-5, with 9 bases matching TRBD1. Per germline, CDR1 LNHDA and CDR2 SQIVND (reference sequence). The V segment lost 3 bases and the J segment 7 bases; nucleotides outside the gene matches: 0. This CDR3 contains 12 residues. The DNA of the CDR3 is TGTGCCAGTAGTATGACAGGGGGGACCCAGTACTTC. This encodes CASSMTGGTQYF.

Of note for this clone: Different DNA sequences within this sample yield the same CDR3. The V call is TRBV18, the J call TRBJ1-1; a possible D gene is TRBD1 (5 bases). This CDR3 has 14 amino acids. Germline V gene lookup returns CDR1 KGHSH and CDR2 LQKENI. V lost 2 bases and J lost 3, with 10 bases in between. The CDR3 loop is CASSPGQGYTEAFF. As DNA, the CDR3 is TGTGCCAGCTCACCAGGGCAGGGCTACACTGAAGCTTTCTTT.